This is a list of T cell receptor beta chains from one sample in a study of CD8+CD57+ T cells in acquired aplastic anemia. TCRdb reanalysed the reads using MiXCR and keeps one entry per CDR3 protein. The table lists some 180,000 distinct CDR3 sequences, about half of them singletons. The sequenced sample was sorted CD4+, CD8+, or CD8+CD57+ T cells (not recorded which) from PBMCs. These receptors originate from a human donor in good health. Both conserved end residues are part of each CDR3. D genes are given only for firm matches. Clone sizes are given selectively: once, few, many, or a class where the clone is expanded.

d_call	v_call	clone_size	j_call	cdr3_aa	cdr3_nt
TRBD2	TRBV2	many	TRBJ2-3	CASRVRTSGSTDTQYF	TGTGCCAGCAGAGTCCGGACTAGCGGGAGCACAGATACGCAGTATTTT
NA	TRBV2	NA	TRBJ1-1	CASSGRGKGTEAFF	TGTGCCAGCAGTGGGCGGGGCAAGGGCACTGAAGCTTTCTTT
TRBD1	TRBV29-1	NA	TRBJ2-5	CSVGQGVTLQETQYF	TGCAGCGTTGGACAGGGGGTCACCCTCCAAGAGACCCAGTACTTC
TRBD2	TRBV6-2/TRBV6-3	NA	TRBJ2-7	CASSLPGLAGKEQYF	TGTGCCAGCAGTCTACCCGGGCTAGCGGGGAAGGAGCAGTACTTC
NA	TRBV25-1	NA	TRBJ1-1	CASRLPGQLAEAFF	TGTGCCAGCCGCCTACCGGGACAATTGGCTGAGGCTTTCTTT
TRBD1	TRBV25-1	NA	TRBJ1-2	CASSASQGSDNYGYTF	TGTGCCAGCAGTGCGTCACAGGGGAGTGATAACTATGGCTACACCTTC
NA	TRBV2	few	TRBJ2-7	CASSEAREQYF	TGTGCCAGCAGTGAAGCCAGGGAGCAGTACTTC
NA	TRBV2	NA	TRBJ2-7	CASNEGQGPYEQYF	TGTGCCAGCAATGAAGGGCAGGGCCCCTACGAGCAGTACTTC
NA	TRBV7-9	many	TRBJ1-1	CASSLGQNTEAFF	TGTGCCAGCAGCCTCGGACAGAACACTGAAGCTTTCTTT
TRBD2	TRBV11-2	many	TRBJ2-7	CASSYISGVAGEEQYF	TGTGCCAGCAGCTACATTAGCGGGGTTGCCGGGGAGGAGCAGTACTTC
TRBD2	TRBV20-1	many	TRBJ2-1	CSDKRPAAGVCEQFF	TGCAGTGACAAGAGGCCGGCAGCGGGAGTATGTGAGCAGTTCTTC
NA	TRBV19	NA	TRBJ2-5	CASGFQETQYF	TGTGCCAGTGGATTTCAAGAGACCCAGTACTTC
NA	TRBV12-3/TRBV12-4	few	TRBJ1-1	CASSFSPNTEAFF	TGTGCCAGCAGTTTTTCGCCGAACACTGAAGCTTTCTTT
TRBD2	TRBV9	NA	TRBJ2-7	CASSRYAGGYEQYF	TGTGCCAGCAGCCGCTATGCGGGAGGCTACGAGCAGTACTTC
NA	TRBV13	NA	TRBJ2-3	CASSPRLGGTDTQYF	TGTGCCAGCAGCCCCCGGTTGGGGGGCACAGATACGCAGTATTTT
NA	TRBV20-1	many	TRBJ1-3	CSASPLGSAPGNTIYF	TGCAGTGCTAGCCCCCTAGGGTCCGCGCCCGGAAACACCATATATTTT
NA	TRBV24-1	NA	TRBJ2-1	CATSDGATYNEQFF	TGTGCCACCAGTGACGGAGCTACCTACAATGAGCAGTTCTTC
TRBD1	TRBV7-3	NA	TRBJ2-5	CASSKGTEETQYF	TGTGCCAGCAGCAAAGGGACAGAAGAGACCCAGTACTTC
NA	TRBV4-1	many	TRBJ2-7	CASSQGLGAGVGEQYF	TGCGCCAGCAGCCAGGGGTTGGGAGCCGGAGTGGGCGAGCAGTACTTC
NA	TRBV29-1	many	TRBJ2-1	CSVEARAYNEQFF	TGCAGCGTTGAGGCTCGCGCCTACAATGAGCAGTTCTTC
NA	TRBV10-2	few	TRBJ2-7	CASSEMYEQYF	TGCGCCAGCAGTGAAATGTACGAGCAGTACTTC
TRBD1	TRBV2	many	TRBJ2-7	CASSEAGQGYYEQYF	TGTGCCAGCAGTGAAGCGGGACAGGGATACTACGAGCAGTACTTC
NA	TRBV18	NA	TRBJ1-5	CASSPVAGRYQPQHF	TGTGCCAGCTCACCAGTGGCCGGGAGGTATCAGCCCCAGCATTTT
NA	TRBV5-1	many	TRBJ2-1	CASSLTEYNEQFF	TGCGCCAGCAGCTTGACAGAGTACAATGAGCAGTTCTTC
TRBD2	TRBV5-4	NA	TRBJ2-1	CASSLGWTSGSGHEQFF	TGTGCCAGCAGCTTAGGGTGGACTAGCGGGAGTGGGCATGAGCAGTTCTTC
NA	TRBV30	NA	TRBJ2-3	CAWSVPGAEVFQSTDTQYF	TGTGCCTGGAGTGTGCCCGGGGCCGAAGTTTTTCAGAGCACAGATACGCAGTATTTT
TRBD1	TRBV7-2	many	TRBJ1-6	CASAGTVNSPLHF	TGTGCCAGCGCCGGGACAGTTAATTCACCCCTCCACTTT
NA	TRBV5-6	NA	TRBJ1-2	CASSPQTDYGYTF	TGTGCCAGCAGCCCCCAGACAGACTATGGCTACACCTTC
TRBD2	TRBV19	once	TRBJ2-1	CASEVGLAGGNEQFF	TGTGCCAGTGAGGTAGGGCTAGCGGGAGGAAATGAGCAGTTCTTC
NA	TRBV29-1	NA	TRBJ2-7	CSVEEGAAYEQYF	TGCAGCGTTGAAGAAGGAGCTGCCTACGAGCAGTACTTC
TRBD1	TRBV7-3	NA	TRBJ2-6	CASSYRGYGGANVLTF	TGTGCCAGCAGCTACAGGGGGTACGGCGGGGCCAACGTCCTGACTTTC
NA	TRBV5-1	many	TRBJ2-1	CASSSGLGDEQFF	TGCGCCAGCAGCTCGGGACTTGGCGATGAGCAGTTCTTC
TRBD2	TRBV11-2	many	TRBJ2-7	CASSPRPGLAVYEQYF	TGTGCCAGCAGCCCGCGGCCGGGACTAGCGGTCTACGAGCAGTACTTC
TRBD1	TRBV2	NA	TRBJ1-6	CASSLDRIAYNSPLHF	TGTGCCAGCTCTTTGGACAGGATTGCCTATAATTCACCCCTCCACTTT
NA	TRBV14	many	TRBJ2-5	CASSSRWSETQYF	TGTGCCAGCAGCTCGAGGTGGTCAGAGACCCAGTACTTC
NA	TRBV7-8	many	TRBJ2-2	CASSFGQKNTGELFF	TGTGCCAGCAGCTTCGGTCAGAAGAACACCGGGGAGCTGTTTTTT
TRBD1	TRBV12-5	NA	TRBJ2-3	CASGVGTGGTDTQYF	TGTGCTAGTGGTGTAGGGACAGGGGGCACAGATACGCAGTATTTT
TRBD1	TRBV9	NA	TRBJ2-6	CASSERTGPGTNVLTF	TGTGCCAGCAGCGAAAGGACAGGGCCTGGGACCAACGTCCTGACTTTC
TRBD1	TRBV10-3	NA	TRBJ1-1	CAISGGQVTGTEAFF	TGTGCCATCAGTGGGGGACAGGTCACGGGCACTGAAGCTTTCTTT
NA	TRBV19	NA	TRBJ2-1	CASSMAYNEQFF	TGTGCCAGTAGTATGGCGTACAATGAGCAGTTCTTC
NA	TRBV24-1	NA	TRBJ1-5	CATSDSRGGSGPQHF	TGTGCCACCAGTGATTCCAGAGGGGGTTCAGGGCCCCAGCATTTT
TRBD1	TRBV29-1	few	TRBJ1-6	CSVRGPKEHSPLHF	TGCAGCGTGAGGGGGCCAAAGGAGCATTCACCCCTCCACTTT
NA	TRBV7-2	NA	TRBJ2-5	CASSLVAASETQYF	TGTGCCAGCAGCTTAGTTGCAGCGTCTGAGACCCAGTACTTC
TRBD1	TRBV4-2	once	TRBJ2-1	CASTQTGGTYNEQFF	TGTGCCAGCACACAGACAGGGGGCACCTACAATGAGCAGTTCTTC
NA	TRBV20-1	many	TRBJ1-5	CSAPDRSNQPQHF	TGCAGTGCTCCGGACCGTAGCAATCAGCCCCAGCATTTT
NA	TRBV6-1	NA	TRBJ2-7	CASSDISYEQYF	TGTGCCAGCAGCGACATTTCCTACGAGCAGTACTTC
TRBD2	TRBV11-2	NA	TRBJ2-1	CASSPSGTSGRDEQFF	TGTGCCAGCAGCCCGTCCGGAACTAGCGGTAGGGATGAGCAGTTCTTC
NA	TRBV3-1	many	TRBJ2-7	CASSQVGQSYEQYF	TGTGCCAGCAGCCAAGTAGGCCAGTCCTACGAGCAGTACTTC
TRBD1	TRBV20-1	NA	TRBJ1-6	CSARADRGLWDSPLHF	TGCAGTGCTAGAGCGGACAGGGGGCTTTGGGATTCACCCCTCCACTTT
TRBD2	TRBV11-1	NA	TRBJ2-7	CASSIAWTSGHYEQYF	TGTGCCAGCAGCATAGCTTGGACTAGCGGACACTACGAGCAGTACTTC
NA	TRBV29-1	few	TRBJ1-1	CSVPRWAGDTEAFF	TGCAGCGTTCCTAGGTGGGCAGGGGACACTGAAGCTTTCTTT
TRBD2	TRBV10-3	NA	TRBJ2-2	CASSEGGLAGWELFF	TGTGCCAGCAGTGAAGGGGGACTAGCGGGGTGGGAGCTGTTTTTT
NA	TRBV12-3/TRBV12-4	NA	TRBJ1-1	CASSPPSAEAFF	TGTGCCAGCAGCCCCCCTTCAGCTGAAGCTTTCTTT
NA	TRBV11-2	many	TRBJ2-5	CASSLNRVGETQYF	TGTGCCAGCAGCCTAAACAGGGTTGGAGAGACCCAGTACTTC
TRBD2	TRBV7-9	NA	TRBJ2-5	CASGSSGGQETQYF	TGTGCCAGCGGGAGTAGCGGGGGCCAAGAGACCCAGTACTTC
NA	TRBV5-8	many	TRBJ2-2	CASSKQNTGELFF	TGTGCCAGCAGCAAACAGAACACCGGGGAGCTGTTTTTT
NA	TRBV3-1	NA	TRBJ2-5	CASSPGTVGRETQYF	TGTGCCAGCAGCCCTGGGACGGTCGGACGGGAGACCCAGTACTTC
TRBD1	TRBV6-1	NA	TRBJ1-2	CASSERPSTGARDYGYTF	TGTGCCAGCAGTGAACGACCTTCTACAGGGGCGCGGGACTATGGCTACACCTTC